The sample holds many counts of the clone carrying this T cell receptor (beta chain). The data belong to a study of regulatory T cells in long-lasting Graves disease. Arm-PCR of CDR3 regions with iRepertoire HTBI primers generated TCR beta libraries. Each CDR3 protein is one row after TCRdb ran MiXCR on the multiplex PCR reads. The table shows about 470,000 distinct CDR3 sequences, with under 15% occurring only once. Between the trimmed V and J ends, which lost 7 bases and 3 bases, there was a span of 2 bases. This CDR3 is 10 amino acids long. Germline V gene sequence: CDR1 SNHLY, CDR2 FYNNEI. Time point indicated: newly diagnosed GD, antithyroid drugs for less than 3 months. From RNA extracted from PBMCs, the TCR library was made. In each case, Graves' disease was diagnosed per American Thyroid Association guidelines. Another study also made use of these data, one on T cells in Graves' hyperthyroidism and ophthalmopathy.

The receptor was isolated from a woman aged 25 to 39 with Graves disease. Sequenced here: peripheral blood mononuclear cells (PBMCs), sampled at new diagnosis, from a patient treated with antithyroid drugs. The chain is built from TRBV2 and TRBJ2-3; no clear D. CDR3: CASKTDTQYF. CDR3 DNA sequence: TGTGCCAGCAAGACAGATACGCAGTATTTT.